This T cell receptor beta chain emerged from a study of PD-1 blockade in classical Hodgkin lymphoma (dated by TCRdb to the early 2020s). Describing the broader study: Nivolumab dosing was 3 mg/kg intravenously every 2 weeks, continuing until either disease progression or unacceptable toxicity. To define a peripheral blood immune signature of response to PD-1 blockade in classical Hodgkin lymphoma, the study combined TCR beta sequencing with CyTOF. Study-level results and caveats: Only a single clinical trial cohort was studied, and what caused the repertoire differences, possibly disease activity or prior therapy, remained undefined. Trial patients with a complete response had baseline diversity similar to that of newly diagnosed patients, while partial responders and progressors had significantly lower diversity. Patients starting nivolumab less than 1 year after ASCT had lower diversity and were excluded from later analyses to avoid confounding by immune reconstitution. Baseline TCR diversity was reported to be lower in newly diagnosed patients than in healthy donors, and even lower in relapsed/refractory patients. By C4D1, a significant rise was seen in CD4+ TCR diversity but not in CD8+ TCR diversity (p=0.0027 vs p=0.16), and the rise was most apparent among complete responders (p=0.02).

In the case of this clone: It lacks a known antigen. No base quality information exists; no much larger clone differs at one position.

The cysteine opens and the phenylalanine closes a CDR3 of 17 amino acids. Only CDR3 DNA is held: 51 bases, read in frame from base 1. CDR1 and CDR2 are read off the germline V gene as SGHTA and FQGNSA. V loses 5 bases, J loses 7 bases, and the germline ends lie 21 bases apart. The time point label on this specimen signifies: cycle 1 day 1 (C1D1), immediately before nivolumab initiation. Every trial patient had relapsed following autologous stem cell transplantation, and prior brentuximab vedotin exposure was what differed among cohorts A, B and C. CD4+ T cells were purified from thawed PBMCs by magnetic negative selection with a Miltenyi CD4+ T cell isolation kit. The trial cohort included 50 or so patients with relapsed/refractory classical Hodgkin lymphoma, and each patient had a best overall response of complete response, partial response or progressive disease. Single-agent nivolumab was administered to trial patients in the multi-cohort phase II CheckMate 205 trial. An independent review committee assessed best overall response using the 2007 International Working Group response criteria. Trial PBMCs were collected immediately before nivolumab initiation (C1D1) and during therapy at cycle 2 day 1 and cycle 4 day 1. Peripheral blood was collected in 8 mL Vacutainer Cell Preparation Tubes, from which PBMCs were isolated by centrifugation and then cryopreserved. Purified CD4+ and CD8+ fractions were prepared only for cases with an additional available PBMC sample. Magnetically labelled cells were depleted on LS columns in a quadroMACS separator, and the flow-through was collected as the purified fraction.

The Qiagen DNeasy kit was used to extract genomic DNA from unsorted PBMCs and from the negatively selected CD4+ and CD8+ fractions. Amplification of TCR beta CDR3 regions was done by immunoSEQ multiplex PCR with primers that anneal to V and J segments. A synthetic immune receptor repertoire was used to minimize amplification bias, and any remaining bias was removed computationally after sequencing. Processing in the source paper ran as follows. Custom Python scripts were used to quantify repertoire diversity as the Shannon entropy index. Unsorted, CD4+ and CD8+ repertoires were examined separately, except in combined analyses, for which CD4+ and CD8+ sequences were merged in silico. Clonal expansion was defined as a frequency increase of at least 2-fold after treatment compared with C1D1, and clones undetected at baseline were assigned a pseudocount of 0.5. Singleton clones were defined as clones with 0 or 1 copy at C1D1, and non-singleton clones were defined as clones with 2 or more copies. Clones expanded in unsorted samples were labelled as CD4+, CD8+ or unknown by matching protein sequences in sorted samples from the same patient. Wilcoxon tests on paired samples were used to test changes in diversity from C1D1 to C4D1. TCRdb carries this immuneACCESS record with in-frame sequences only. Its versions omit some clonotypes, under half of them owing to an unresolved V gene in the studies checked, with the rest unexplained. V and J calls and clone size are given by that table; D and trimming were obtained from the DNA. The table for this sample lists about 27,000 clones; around 80% of them were counted only once. Clones ranked in the top ten supply about 2.4% of the sample.

The TCR comes from a human donor with classical Hodgkin lymphoma. Here the sequenced sample was CD4+ T cells from blood, taken at baseline. The chain links TRBV7-2 with TRBJ1-6; the D gene is perhaps TRBD1, on 6 matching bases. CDR3 sequence: CASSATGAGGQNSPLHF. The nucleotide sequence is given as TGTGCCAGCAGCGCCACCGGGGCGGGGGGCCAGAATTCACCCCTCCACTTT.